The clone carrying this TCR beta chain came up many times. Antigen unknown. This specimen comes from a study of T cell repertoires in cytomegalovirus infection. The wider study: Public TCR beta signatures marked donors with CMV infection and the matching HLA.

This CDR3 has 15 residues. The V gene's germline CDR1 is LGHNA and CDR2 YSLEER. V lost 5 bases and J lost 2, with 15 bases in between. Each CDR3 protein is one row after TCRdb ran MiXCR on the reads. Of some 440,000 distinct CDR3 sequences in the sample, approximately 31% were seen once. Regarding the study as a whole: Carriers of CMV plus the relevant HLA were identified by cumulative public TCR beta family frequency. Predominance within the ex vivo response was attributable to HLA-C-restricted CMV-specific TCR beta clonotypes.

This chain joins TRBV4-3 and TRBJ1-2; D gene uncertain. The sequencing input was PBMCs. This TCR came from a human donor in good health (CMV status not recorded). Some clones in this sample may be carry-over from other donors' samples. The DNA of the CDR3 is TGCGCCAGCAGCAAGGACGGAGCTCCAAACTATGGCTACACCTTC. It translates to CASSKDGAPNYGYTF.